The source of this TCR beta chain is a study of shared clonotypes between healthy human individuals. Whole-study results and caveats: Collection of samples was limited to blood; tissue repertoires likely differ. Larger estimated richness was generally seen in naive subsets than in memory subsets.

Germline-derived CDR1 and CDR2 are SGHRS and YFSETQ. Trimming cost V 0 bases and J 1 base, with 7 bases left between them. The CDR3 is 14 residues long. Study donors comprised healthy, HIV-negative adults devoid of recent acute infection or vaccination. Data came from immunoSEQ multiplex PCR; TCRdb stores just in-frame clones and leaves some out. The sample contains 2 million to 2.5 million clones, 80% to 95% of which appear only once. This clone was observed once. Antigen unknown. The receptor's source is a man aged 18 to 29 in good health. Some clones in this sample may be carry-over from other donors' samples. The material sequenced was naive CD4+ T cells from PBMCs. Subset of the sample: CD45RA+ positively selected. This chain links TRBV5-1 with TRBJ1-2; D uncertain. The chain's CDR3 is CASSLGGNNYGYTF. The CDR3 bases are TGCGCCAGCAGCTTGGGGGGAAATAACTATGGCTACACCTTC.